This TCR beta chain was captured in a study of vaccination and CD4 T cells after COVID-19. Study summary: A positive SARS-CoV-2 nasal swab PCR result was recorded for each convalescent patient; about ten were mild and one severe.

Treatment of the sample: roughly ten-day PBMC culture with coronavirus spike peptide pools or control peptides (ViraFEST assay). Expanded clonotypes were found by TCR sequencing after peptide-pool stimulation (ViraFEST). With the Oncomine TCR Beta short-read assay, DNA from cultured CD4+ T cells was sequenced. Each CDR3 protein is one row after TCRdb ran MiXCR on the PCR reads. The data contain over 14,000 distinct CDR3 sequences, about 47% of them seen just once; the ten biggest clones take up roughly 7.6%. Germline lookup yields CDR1 SGHAT and CDR2 FQNNGV. The CDR3 sequence is 15 residues long. The V end lost 6 bases, the J end lost 4 bases, and 16 bases lay between the germline ends. Worth noting for this clonotype: What it recognizes is unknown.

The receptor was isolated from a human donor who had recovered from COVID-19. V gene TRBV11-2 combines with J gene TRBJ2-1; TRBD2 is a possible D gene (5 bases). The specimen was CD4+ T cells from blood, cultured in vitro. The CDR3 sequence: CASSLDAGVYNEQFF. For the CDR3, the DNA is TGTGCCAGCAGTCTTGACGCGGGTGTTTACAATGAGCAGTTCTTC.